The text below deals with one TCR beta chain. Its antigen is as yet unknown. These data come from a study of T cell responses to AZD1222 COVID-19 vaccine. Study findings and constraints: Repertoire collection took place solely once the T cell response had peaked. Baseline seropositives among AZD1222 recipients totaled only 5 to 7. Females made up more of the donors, who were largely white British, and clonal diversity may have come out too low.

TCRdb keeps only in-frame clones here, not all; method: immunoSEQ multiplex PCR. The profile shows about 79,000 clones, 75% to 85% of them singletons. CDR1 is LNHDA, CDR2 SQIVND, per germline (reference sequence). The CDR3 consists of 15 residues. With 4 bases removed from V and 0 bases from J, the gap between germline ends came to 9 bases. The chain joins TRBV19 to TRBJ1-4, with D uncertain. Sequences were derived from peripheral blood, sampled on day 0 of AZD1222 vaccination. This receptor was obtained from an adult in good health. The CDR3 region is CASSSLKATNEKLFF. CDR3 DNA: TGTGCCAGTAGTAGCCTGAAAGCAACTAATGAAAAACTGTTTTTT.